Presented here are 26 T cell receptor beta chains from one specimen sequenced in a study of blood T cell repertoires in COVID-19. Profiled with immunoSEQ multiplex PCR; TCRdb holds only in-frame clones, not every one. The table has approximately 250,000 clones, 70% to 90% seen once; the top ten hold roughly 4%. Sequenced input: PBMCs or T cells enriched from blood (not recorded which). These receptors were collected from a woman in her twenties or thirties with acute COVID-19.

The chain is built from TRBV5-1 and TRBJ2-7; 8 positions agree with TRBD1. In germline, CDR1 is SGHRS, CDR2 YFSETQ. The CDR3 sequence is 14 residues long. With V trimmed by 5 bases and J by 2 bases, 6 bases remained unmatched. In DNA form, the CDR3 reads TGCGCCAGCAGTAAAGGACAGGGTCCCTACGAGCAGTACTTC. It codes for CASSKGQGPYEQYF.

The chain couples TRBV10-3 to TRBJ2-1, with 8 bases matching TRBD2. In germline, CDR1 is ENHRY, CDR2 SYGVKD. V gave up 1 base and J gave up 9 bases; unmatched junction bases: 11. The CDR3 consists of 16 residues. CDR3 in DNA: TGTGCCATCAGTGAGTTAGCCAGCGGGAGATGGGTTGAGCAGTTCTTC. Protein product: CAISELASGRWVEQFF.

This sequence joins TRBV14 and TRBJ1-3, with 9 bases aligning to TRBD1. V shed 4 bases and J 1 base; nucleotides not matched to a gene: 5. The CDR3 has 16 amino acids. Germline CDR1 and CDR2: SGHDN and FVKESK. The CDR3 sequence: CASSPWTGVSGNTIYF. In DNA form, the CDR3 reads TGTGCCAGCAGCCCCTGGACAGGGGTTTCTGGAAACACCATATATTTT.

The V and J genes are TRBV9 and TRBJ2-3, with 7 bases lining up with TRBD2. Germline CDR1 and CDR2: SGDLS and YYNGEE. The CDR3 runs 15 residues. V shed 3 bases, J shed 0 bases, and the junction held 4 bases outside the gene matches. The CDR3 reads CASSATTSSTDTQYF. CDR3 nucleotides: TGTGCCAGCAGCGCAACGACTAGCAGCACAGATACGCAGTATTTT.

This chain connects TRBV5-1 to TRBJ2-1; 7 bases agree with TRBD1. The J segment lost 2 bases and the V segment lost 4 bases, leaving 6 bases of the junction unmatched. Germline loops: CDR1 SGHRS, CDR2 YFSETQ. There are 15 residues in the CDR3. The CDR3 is CASSTRDSPYNEQFF. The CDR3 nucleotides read TGCGCCAGCAGCACCCGGGACAGCCCCTACAATGAGCAGTTCTTC. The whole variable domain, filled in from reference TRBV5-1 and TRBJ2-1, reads KAGVTQTPRYLIKTRGQQVTLSCSPISGHRSVSWYQQTPGQGLQFLFEYFSETQRNKGNFPGRFSGRQFSNSRSEMNVSTLELGDSALYLCASSTRDSPYNEQFFGPGTRLTVL.

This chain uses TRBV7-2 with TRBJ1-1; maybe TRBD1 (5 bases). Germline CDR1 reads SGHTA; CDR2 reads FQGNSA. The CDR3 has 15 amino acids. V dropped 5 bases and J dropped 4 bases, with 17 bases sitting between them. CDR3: CASSPGGGRRTEAFF. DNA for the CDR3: TGTGCCAGCAGCCCCGGGGGGGGAAGGCGCACTGAAGCTTTCTTT.

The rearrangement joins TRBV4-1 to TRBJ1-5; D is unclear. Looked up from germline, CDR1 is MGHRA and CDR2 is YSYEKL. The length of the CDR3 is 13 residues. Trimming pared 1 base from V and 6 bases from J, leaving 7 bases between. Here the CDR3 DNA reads TGCGCCAGCAGCCAAGTCACGGGTCAGCCCCAGCATTTT. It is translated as CASSQVTGQPQHF.

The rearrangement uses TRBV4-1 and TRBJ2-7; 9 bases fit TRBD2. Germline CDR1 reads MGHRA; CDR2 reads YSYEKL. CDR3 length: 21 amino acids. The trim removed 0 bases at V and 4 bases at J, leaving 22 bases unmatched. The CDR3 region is CASSQEEVVLAGPSWGYEQYF. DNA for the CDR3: TGCGCCAGCAGCCAAGAAGAGGTAGTCCTAGCGGGACCCAGCTGGGGGTACGAGCAGTACTTC.

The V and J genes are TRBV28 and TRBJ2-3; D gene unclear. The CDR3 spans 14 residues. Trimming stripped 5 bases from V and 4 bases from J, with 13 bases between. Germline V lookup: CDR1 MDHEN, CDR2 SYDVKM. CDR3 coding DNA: TGTGCCAGCAGTCAAGCCGGCAGGCCAGATACGCAGTATTTT. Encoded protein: CASSQAGRPDTQYF.

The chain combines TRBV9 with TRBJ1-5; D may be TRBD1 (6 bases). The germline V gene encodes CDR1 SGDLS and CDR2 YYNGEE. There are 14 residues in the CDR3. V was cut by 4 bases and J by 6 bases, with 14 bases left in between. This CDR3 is CASSPEVGGQPQHF. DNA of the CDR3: TGTGCCAGCAGCCCCGAGGTAGGGGGTCAGCCCCAGCATTTT.

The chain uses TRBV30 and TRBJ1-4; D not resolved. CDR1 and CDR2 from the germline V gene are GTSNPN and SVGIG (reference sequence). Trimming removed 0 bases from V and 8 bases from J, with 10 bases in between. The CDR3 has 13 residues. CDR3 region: CAWSVEGLEKLFF. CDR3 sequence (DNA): TGTGCCTGGAGTGTAGAGGGATTGGAAAAACTGTTTTTT.

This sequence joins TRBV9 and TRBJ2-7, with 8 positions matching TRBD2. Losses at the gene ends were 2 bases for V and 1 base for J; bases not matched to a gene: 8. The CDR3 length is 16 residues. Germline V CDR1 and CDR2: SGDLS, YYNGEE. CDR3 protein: CASSVSPGTSSYEQYF. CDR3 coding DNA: TGTGCCAGCAGCGTCAGTCCCGGGACTAGTTCCTACGAGCAGTACTTC. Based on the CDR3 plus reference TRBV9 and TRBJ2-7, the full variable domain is DSGVTQTPKHLITATGQRVTLRCSPRSGDLSVYWYQQSLDQGLQFLIQYYNGEERAKGNILERFSAQQFPDLHSELNLSSLELGDSALYFCASSVSPGTSSYEQYFGPGTRLTVT.

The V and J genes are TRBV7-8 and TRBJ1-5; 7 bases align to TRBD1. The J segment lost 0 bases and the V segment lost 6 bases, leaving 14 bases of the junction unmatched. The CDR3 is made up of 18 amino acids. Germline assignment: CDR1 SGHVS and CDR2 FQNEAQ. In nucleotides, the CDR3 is TGTGCCAGCAGTTTCGCTGGGGACAGTGAGTTTAGCAATCAGCCCCAGCATTTT. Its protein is CASSFAGDSEFSNQPQHF.

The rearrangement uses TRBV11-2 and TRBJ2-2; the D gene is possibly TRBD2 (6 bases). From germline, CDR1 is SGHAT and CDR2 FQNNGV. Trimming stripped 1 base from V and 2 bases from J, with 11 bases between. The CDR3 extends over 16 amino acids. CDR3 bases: TGTGCCAGCAGCTTAGCGGGAGCCTACAACACCGGGGAGCTGTTTTTT. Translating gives CASSLAGAYNTGELFF.

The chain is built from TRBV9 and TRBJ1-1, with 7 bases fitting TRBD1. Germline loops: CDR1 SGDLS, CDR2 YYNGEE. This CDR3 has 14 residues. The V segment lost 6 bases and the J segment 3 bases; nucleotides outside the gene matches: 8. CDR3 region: CASTRTGSDTEAFF. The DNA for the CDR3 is TGTGCCAGCACCAGGACAGGCTCGGACACTGAAGCTTTCTTT. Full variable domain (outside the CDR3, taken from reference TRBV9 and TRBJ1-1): DSGVTQTPKHLITATGQRVTLRCSPRSGDLSVYWYQQSLDQGLQFLIQYYNGEERAKGNILERFSAQQFPDLHSELNLSSLELGDSALYFCASTRTGSDTEAFFGQGTRLTVV.

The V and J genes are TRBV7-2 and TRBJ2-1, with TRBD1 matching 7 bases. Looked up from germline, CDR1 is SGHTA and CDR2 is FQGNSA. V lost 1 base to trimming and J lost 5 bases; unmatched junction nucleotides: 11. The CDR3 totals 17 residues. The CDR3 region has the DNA TGTGCCAGCAGCTTAGATAGACAGGGCAGAGCTGACAATGAGCAGTTCTTC. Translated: CASSLDRQGRADNEQFF.

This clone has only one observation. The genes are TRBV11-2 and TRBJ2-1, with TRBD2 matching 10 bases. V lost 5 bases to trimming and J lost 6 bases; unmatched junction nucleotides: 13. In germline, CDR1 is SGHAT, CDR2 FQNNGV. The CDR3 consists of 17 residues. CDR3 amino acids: CASSGWGSGRYGNEQFF. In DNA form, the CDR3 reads TGTGCCAGCAGCGGTTGGGGTAGCGGGAGGTACGGCAATGAGCAGTTCTTC. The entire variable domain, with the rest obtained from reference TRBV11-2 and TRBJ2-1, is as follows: EAGVAQSPRYKIIEKRQSVAFWCNPISGHATLYWYQQILGQGPKLLIQFQNNGVVDDSQLPKDRFSAERLKGVDSTLKIQPAKLEDSAVYLCASSGWGSGRYGNEQFFGPGTRLTVL.

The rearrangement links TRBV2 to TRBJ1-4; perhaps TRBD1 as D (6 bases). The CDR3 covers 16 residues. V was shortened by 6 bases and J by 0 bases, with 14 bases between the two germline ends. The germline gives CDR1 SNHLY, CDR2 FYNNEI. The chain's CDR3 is CASRRTAGATNEKLFF. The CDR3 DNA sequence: TGTGCCAGCAGGCGGACAGCCGGCGCAACTAATGAAAAACTGTTTTTT.

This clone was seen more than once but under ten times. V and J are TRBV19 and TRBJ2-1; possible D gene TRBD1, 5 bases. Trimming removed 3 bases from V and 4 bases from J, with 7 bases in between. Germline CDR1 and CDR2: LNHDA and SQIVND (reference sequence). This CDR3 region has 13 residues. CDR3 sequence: CASSMGRYNEQFF. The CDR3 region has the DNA TGTGCCAGTAGTATGGGGCGTTACAATGAGCAGTTCTTC. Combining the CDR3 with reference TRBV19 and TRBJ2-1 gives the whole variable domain DGGITQSPKYLFRKEGQNVTLSCEQNLNHDAMYWYRQDPGQGLRLIYYSQIVNDFQKGDIAEGYSVSREKKESFPLTVTSAQKNPTAFYLCASSMGRYNEQFFGPGTRLTVL.

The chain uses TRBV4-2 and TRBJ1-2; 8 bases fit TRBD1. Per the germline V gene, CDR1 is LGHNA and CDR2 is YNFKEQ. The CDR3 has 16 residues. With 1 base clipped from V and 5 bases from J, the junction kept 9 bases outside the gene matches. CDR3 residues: CASSQVLQGAWYGYTF. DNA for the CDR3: TGTGCCAGCAGCCAAGTGCTGCAGGGGGCCTGGTATGGCTACACCTTC.

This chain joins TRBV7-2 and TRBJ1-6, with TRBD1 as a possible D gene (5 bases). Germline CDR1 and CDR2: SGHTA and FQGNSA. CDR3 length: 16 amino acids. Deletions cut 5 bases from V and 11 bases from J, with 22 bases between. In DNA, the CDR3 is TGTGCCAGCAGCATCAACATTACCCCCAGGGCGCCACCCCTCCACTTT. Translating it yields CASSINITPRAPPLHF.

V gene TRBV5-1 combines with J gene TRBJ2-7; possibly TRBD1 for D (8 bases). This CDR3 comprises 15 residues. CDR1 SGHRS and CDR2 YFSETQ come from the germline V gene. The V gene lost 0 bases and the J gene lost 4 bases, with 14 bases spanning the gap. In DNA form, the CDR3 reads TGCGCCAGCAGCTTGGCCACAGGGGGGGTTTACGAGCAGTACTTC. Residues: CASSLATGGVYEQYF.

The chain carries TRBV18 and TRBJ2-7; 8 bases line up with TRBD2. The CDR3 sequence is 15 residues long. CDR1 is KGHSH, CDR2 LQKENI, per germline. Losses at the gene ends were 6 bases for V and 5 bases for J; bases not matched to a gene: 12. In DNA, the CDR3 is TGTGCCAGCTCGCCCCGGGGGGGGCTCGTCGACGAGCAGTACTTC. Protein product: CASSPRGGLVDEQYF. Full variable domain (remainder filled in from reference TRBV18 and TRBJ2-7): NAGVMQNPRHLVRRRGQEARLRCSPMKGHSHVYWYRQLPEEGLKFMVYLQKENIIDESGMPKERFSAEFPKEGPSILRIQQVVRGDSAAYFCASSPRGGLVDEQYFGPGTRLTVT.

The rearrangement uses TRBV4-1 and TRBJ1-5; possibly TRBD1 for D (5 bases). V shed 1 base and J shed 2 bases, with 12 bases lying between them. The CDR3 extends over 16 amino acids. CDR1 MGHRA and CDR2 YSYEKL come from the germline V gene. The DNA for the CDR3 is TGCGCCAGCAGCCAAGTCCGGTGGGGGGGCAATCAGCCCCAGCATTTT. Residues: CASSQVRWGGNQPQHF.

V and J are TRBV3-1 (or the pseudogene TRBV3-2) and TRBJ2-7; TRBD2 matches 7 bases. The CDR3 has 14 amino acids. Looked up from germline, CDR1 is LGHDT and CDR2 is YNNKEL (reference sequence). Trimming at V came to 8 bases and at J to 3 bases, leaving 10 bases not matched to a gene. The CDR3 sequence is CASAPSGTGYEQYF. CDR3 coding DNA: TGTGCCAGCGCCCCAAGCGGGACCGGCTACGAGCAGTACTTC.

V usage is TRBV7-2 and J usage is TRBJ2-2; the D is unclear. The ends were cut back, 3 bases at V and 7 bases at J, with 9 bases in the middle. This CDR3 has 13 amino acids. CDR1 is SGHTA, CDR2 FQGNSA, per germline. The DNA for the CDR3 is TGTGCCAGCAGCTTTGATAGTGGCGGGGAGCTGTTTTTT. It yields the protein CASSFDSGGELFF.